Below, 27 T cell receptor beta chains from the same sample are listed, as sequenced in a study of beta chain features in type 1 diabetes. The study reverse transcribed the entire isolated RNA, so it sequenced expressed TCRB transcripts. Using immunoSEQ multiplex PCR, the repertoire was profiled, and TCRdb retains in-frame clones only, with some absent. This sample has about 290,000 clones; approximately 8.1% occur once, and the top ten carry roughly 1%. Sequencing was done on a sample of central memory CD4+ T cells from blood. Source of these receptors: a woman younger than 35 in good health.

The chain is built from TRBV4-2 and TRBJ2-5, with unresolved D. V gave up 1 base and J gave up 6 bases, with 9 bases separating them. The CDR3 consists of 13 residues. Germline CDR1 LGHNA, CDR2 YNFKEQ. The CDR3 here is CASSQGGSQTQYF. The CDR3 DNA reads as TGTGCCAGCAGCCAAGGAGGCTCCCAGACCCAGTACTTC.

The CDR3 sequence: CASSLRQGTGSEAFF. The CDR3 coding sequence is TGTGCCAGCAGCCTCCGACAGGGGACGGGGTCGGAAGCTTTCTTT. The rearrangement uses TRBV4-2 and TRBJ1-1; 8 bases are shared with TRBD1. The CDR3 is made up of 15 amino acids. In germline, CDR1 is LGHNA, CDR2 YNFKEQ. The junction had 12 bases not matched to a gene; V was cut back by 4 bases and J by 8 bases.

The CDR3: CASSSIIGELFF. The CDR3 DNA reads as TGTGCCAGCAGCTCCATCATAGGGGAGCTGTTTTTT. The rearrangement links TRBV7-9 to TRBJ2-2, with D uncertain. The CDR3 is 12 amino acids. The ends were cut back, 4 bases at V and 8 bases at J, with 8 bases in the middle. Germline values: CDR1 SEHNR, CDR2 FQNEAQ (reference sequence).

The chain recombines TRBV5-4 with TRBJ1-4; D possibly corresponds to TRBD1 (5 bases). CDR3 length equals 14 residues. Per germline, CDR1 SGHNT and CDR2 YYREEE (reference sequence). V was cut by 4 bases and J by 14 bases, with 21 bases left in between. CDR3 region: CASSRGLGESGLFF. The CDR3 region has the DNA TGTGCCAGCAGCCGGGGACTGGGGGAAAGTGGTCTGTTTTTT.

The rearrangement links TRBV19 to TRBJ2-7; 8 bases map to TRBD1. The V gene end was trimmed by 1 base and the J gene end by 4 bases; junction bases not matched to a gene: 3. The CDR3 has 14 amino acids. Germline V gene lookup returns CDR1 LNHDA and CDR2 SQIVND (reference sequence). CDR3 region: CASSIGTGPYEQYV. The DNA of the CDR3 is TGTGCCAGTAGTATAGGGACAGGGCCATACGAGCAGTACGTC.

The chain uses TRBV4-1 and TRBJ2-1, with TRBD2 matching over 10 bases. The length of the CDR3 is 16 residues. V shed 4 bases and J 6 bases; nucleotides not matched to a gene: 9. The germline V gene has CDR1 MGHRA and CDR2 YSYEKL. The CDR3 region has the DNA TGCGCCAGCAGCCTGACCTCTAGCGGGAGAGTCAATGAGCAGTTCTTC. This encodes CASSLTSSGRVNEQFF.

The table lists this clone with a few counts. DNA for the CDR3: TGTGCCAGCAGCTTACTAATCGGGGGGCGCGATGACGGCTACACCTTC. It yields the protein CASSLLIGGRDDGYTF. The chain uses TRBV7-2 and TRBJ1-2; TRBD1 is a possible D gene (6 bases). With 2 bases removed from V and 8 bases from J, the gap between germline ends came to 21 bases. Looked up from germline, CDR1 is SGHTA and CDR2 is FQGNSA. The length of the CDR3 is 16 residues.

The V gene is TRBV7-2, the J gene TRBJ2-2, with TRBD2 identical over 7 bases. Germline trimming cut 2 bases from V and 3 bases from J; bases unmatched to any gene: 3. The CDR3 is made up of 15 amino acids. In germline, CDR1 is SGHTA, CDR2 FQGNSA. CDR3 DNA: TGTGCCAGCAGCTTATCGGGGGGAGACACCGGGGAGCTGTTTTTT. Amino acid sequence: CASSLSGGDTGELFF. Filled out from reference TRBV7-2 and TRBJ2-2, the complete variable domain reads GAGVSQSPSNKVTEKGKDVELRCDPISGHTALYWYRQSLGQGLEFLIYFQGNSAPDKSGLPSDRFSAERTGGSVSTLTIQRTQQEDSAVYLCASSLSGGDTGELFFGEGSRLTVL.

This clone was seen at least ten times. Here the CDR3 reads CASSSPGEQFF. In nucleotides, the CDR3 is TGTGCCAGCTCATCCCCTGGTGAGCAGTTCTTC. V usage is TRBV18 and J usage is TRBJ2-1; D remains unclear. CDR3 size: 11 residues. Trimming took 5 bases from V and 9 from J, leaving 8 bases between them. The V gene's germline CDR1 is KGHSH and CDR2 LQKENI.

CDR3 sequence: CASSLSTGAELFF. The CDR3 bases are TGTGCCAGCAGCCTAAGTACAGGGGCTGAACTGTTTTTT. This rearrangement joins TRBV7-9 to TRBJ1-4; 7 bases are a match to TRBD1. With V trimmed by 5 bases and J by 12 bases, 9 bases remained unmatched. This CDR3 is 13 amino acids long. Germline V CDR1 and CDR2: SEHNR, FQNEAQ (reference sequence).

A few counts support this clone. J is TRBJ1-5 and V is TRBV11-2; possible D gene TRBD1, 6 bases. This CDR3 region has 15 residues. Germline values: CDR1 SGHAT, CDR2 FQNNGV. Between the trimmed V and J ends, which lost 0 bases and 2 bases, there was a span of 8 bases. In DNA form, the CDR3 reads TGTGCCAGCAGCTTAGAAGGGGGAGGCAATCAGCCCCAGCATTTT. Translated, it gives CASSLEGGGNQPQHF.

This clone came up a few times. The rearrangement joins TRBV7-9 to TRBJ2-5; TRBD1 or TRBD2 may be the D gene (5 bases each). Germline-derived CDR1 and CDR2 are SEHNR and FQNEAQ (reference sequence). Trimming left V 5 bases short and J 2 bases short, with 12 bases between. There are 14 residues in the CDR3. CDR3 amino acids: CASSHGDRQETQYF. DNA of the CDR3: TGTGCCAGCAGCCACGGGGACCGGCAAGAGACCCAGTACTTC.

This clone came up a few times. The same CDR3 is also encoded by other DNA sequences in this sample. V and J are TRBV6-5 and TRBJ1-5; D remains unclear. Germline CDR1 and CDR2: MNHEY and SVGAGI. Trimming shortened V by 6 bases and J by 0 bases, and 9 bases separated the two germline ends. This CDR3 region has 14 residues. The CDR3 nucleotides are TGTGCCAGCAGCCGGAGCGGTAGCAATCAGCCCCAGCATTTT. Its protein is CASSRSGSNQPQHF.

This clone was seen more than once but under ten times. This chain uses TRBV7-2 with TRBJ1-2; TRBD1 is a possible D gene (5 bases). Trimming took 5 bases from V and 13 from J, leaving 20 bases between them. This CDR3 region has 13 residues. Germline lookup yields CDR1 SGHTA and CDR2 FQGNSA. The CDR3 DNA sequence: TGTGCCAGCAGCCCAAACTGGGACGGCAGCCTCACCTTC. Protein product: CASSPNWDGSLTF.

The chain employs TRBV7-3 and TRBJ1-6; D uncertain. The CDR3 totals 13 residues. Germline V gene lookup returns CDR1 SGHTA and CDR2 FQGTGA. Trimming shortened V by 2 bases and J by 15 bases, and 14 bases separated the two germline ends. Written as DNA, the CDR3 is TGTGCCAGCAGCTTAGACCGAAGAGCGGGCCTCCACTTT. It codes for CASSLDRRAGLHF. Drawing the rest from reference TRBV7-3 and TRBJ1-6, the complete variable domain is GAGVSQTPSNKVTEKGKYVELRCDPISGHTALYWYRQSLGQGPEFLIYFQGTGAADDSGLPNDRFFAVRPEGSVSTLKIQRTERGDSAVYLCASSLDRRAGLHFGNGTRLTVT.

This clone was recorded at least ten times. DNA for the CDR3: TGCGCCAGCAGCCAAGGTTGGGGGACTACGGCTAGCACAGATACGCAGTATTTT. This translates into CASSQGWGTTASTDTQYF. V is TRBV4-3 and J is TRBJ2-3; 7 nucleotides line up with TRBD2. Germline V lookup: CDR1 LGHNA, CDR2 YSLEER. The CDR3 loop spans 18 amino acids. The J segment lost 0 bases and the V segment lost 1 base, leaving 10 bases of the junction unmatched.

The sample holds a few counts of this clone. The chain employs TRBV18 and TRBJ1-5; D gene ambiguous. The germline CDR1 and CDR2 sequences are KGHSH and LQKENI. This CDR3 contains 16 residues. Trimming pared 1 base from V and 5 bases from J, leaving 15 bases between. CDR3 in amino acids: CASSPLGSGGDQPQHF. The CDR3, as DNA: TGTGCCAGCTCACCACTCGGGTCAGGAGGAGATCAGCCCCAGCATTTT.

The rearrangement joins TRBV9 to TRBJ2-4, with 10 bases identical to TRBD2. V shed 0 bases, J shed 8 bases, and the junction held 5 bases outside the gene matches. The germline CDR1 and CDR2 sequences are SGDLS and YYNGEE. CDR3 length: 15 residues. CDR3 in amino acids: CASSVDTSGTDIQYF. CDR3 DNA sequence: TGTGCCAGCAGCGTAGATACTAGCGGGACTGACATTCAGTACTTC.

The J gene is TRBJ2-7, the V gene TRBV2; 9 bases line up with TRBD1. CDR1 and CDR2 from the germline V gene are SNHLY and FYNNEI. V was pared by 6 bases and J by 1 base, with 4 bases of the junction left unmatched. This CDR3 region has 14 residues. The CDR3 region is CASRWTGDSYEQYV. The CDR3 DNA reads TGTGCCAGCAGATGGACAGGGGATTCCTACGAGCAGTACGTC.

The chain carries TRBV28 and TRBJ2-2; no reliable D call. Deletions cut 10 bases from V and 1 base from J, with 7 bases between. The CDR3 sequence is 12 residues long. CDR1 and CDR2 (germline): MDHEN, SYDVKM. CDR3: CATLGNTGELFF. Written as DNA, the CDR3 is TGTGCCACCCTGGGGAACACCGGGGAGCTGTTTTTT.

This clone occurred many times. This rearrangement joins TRBV7-9 to TRBJ2-6; D remains ambiguous. The germline gives CDR1 SEHNR, CDR2 FQNEAQ (reference sequence). The CDR3 covers 15 residues. V lost 3 bases and J lost 1, with 7 bases in between. Here the CDR3 reads CASSLWNSGANVLTF. In DNA, the CDR3 is TGTGCCAGCAGCTTGTGGAATTCTGGGGCCAACGTCCTGACTTTC.

The chain employs TRBV4-3 and TRBJ2-6; unclear D gene. Germline V gene lookup returns CDR1 LGHNA and CDR2 YSLEER. This CDR3 spans 16 amino acids. Trimming stripped 0 bases from V and 0 bases from J, with 6 bases between. The CDR3 DNA reads TGCGCCAGCAGCCAAGAGGCACTCTCTGGGGCCAACGTCCTGACTTTC. It is translated as CASSQEALSGANVLTF.

This clone has only a few counts. This chain connects TRBV9 to TRBJ1-1, with a possible D match to TRBD1 (5 bases). The CDR3 covers 13 residues. The V end lost 3 bases, the J end lost 8 bases, and 14 bases lay between the germline ends. CDR1 SGDLS and CDR2 YYNGEE come from the germline V gene. CDR3 sequence (DNA): TGTGCCAGCAGCGCCCATTGGGGCCCCGAAGCTTTCTTT. It codes for CASSAHWGPEAFF.

The V gene is TRBV7-2, the J gene TRBJ2-1; 14 positions match TRBD2. The germline CDR1 and CDR2 sequences are SGHTA and FQGNSA. This CDR3 comprises 17 residues. After removal of 1 base from V and 4 bases from J, the junction contained 3 bases not matched to a gene. Written as DNA, the CDR3 is TGTGCCAGCAGCTTAGGGGGACTAGCGGGAGCTTACAATGAGCAGTTCTTC. Its translation: CASSLGGLAGAYNEQFF. The whole variable domain, remainder taken from reference TRBV7-2 and TRBJ2-1, is GAGVSQSPSNKVTEKGKDVELRCDPISGHTALYWYRQSLGQGLEFLIYFQGNSAPDKSGLPSDRFSAERTGGSVSTLTIQRTQQEDSAVYLCASSLGGLAGAYNEQFFGPGTRLTVL.

At least ten counts were recorded for this clone. This chain uses TRBV5-1 with TRBJ1-6; the match to TRBD1 covers 8 bases. The CDR3 contains 16 residues. The germline V gene has CDR1 SGHRS and CDR2 YFSETQ. V trimming: 2 bases; J trimming: 6 bases; junction bases outside the gene matches: 7. CDR3 in DNA: TGCGCCAGCAGCTTCACCGGGACAGGCGTTAATTCACCCCTCCACTTT. Translated, it gives CASSFTGTGVNSPLHF.

This chain connects TRBV11-2 to TRBJ2-5; no firm D call. The CDR3 length is 13 residues. Germline CDR1 is SGHAT and CDR2 is FQNNGV. Between the trimmed V and J ends, which lost 7 bases and 4 bases, there was a span of 13 bases. Here the CDR3 reads CASTFMVGETQYF. The DNA of the CDR3 is TGTGCCAGCACCTTCATGGTCGGAGAGACCCAGTACTTC.

The CDR3 protein is CAWRGYRVPGTDTQYF. Here the CDR3 DNA reads TGTGCCTGGAGGGGTTACAGGGTCCCTGGCACAGATACGCAGTATTTT. The V gene is TRBV30, the J gene TRBJ2-3, with D perhaps TRBD1 (6 bases). Germline assignment: CDR1 GTSNPN and CDR2 SVGIG (reference sequence). CDR3 size: 16 residues. Trimming stripped 3 bases from V and 1 base from J, with 17 bases between. Full variable domain (remainder filled in from reference TRBV30 and TRBJ2-3): SQTIHQWPATLVQPVGSPLSLECTVEGTSNPNLYWYRQAAGRGLQLLFYSVGIGQISSEVPQNLSASRPQDRQFILSSKKLLLSDSGFYLCAWRGYRVPGTDTQYFGPGTRLTVL.